The 30 T cell receptor beta chains presented below share a single source sample, sequenced in a study of CD8 T cells in ankylosing spondylitis. Study conclusions and caveats: A TCR beta motif of under ten highly homologous variants seemed to mark ankylosing spondylitis blood.

These receptors' antigens are unknown. TCRdb used MiXCR to reprocess the 5' RACE reads, holding one entry per CDR3 protein. The profile covers about 700,000 distinct CDR3 sequences, with around 20% appearing a single time and under 20% taken by the ten largest. Sequenced input: blood, either unsorted or a sorted T cell fraction (not recorded which). Source of these receptors: a male donor with ankylosing spondylitis.

This clonotype was seen repeatedly, ten times or more. The chain is built from TRBV7-9 and TRBJ1-5, with a weak D call TRBD1 (6 bases). With 1 base removed from V and 4 bases from J, the gap between germline ends came to 11 bases. Germline-derived CDR1 and CDR2 are SEHNR and FQNEAQ (reference sequence). The CDR3 loop spans 15 amino acids. The CDR3, as DNA: TGTGCCAGCAGCTTAGATGGGGACATTAATCAGCCCCAGCATTTT. Encoded protein: CASSLDGDINQPQHF. Based on the CDR3 plus reference TRBV7-9 and TRBJ1-5, the full variable domain is DTGVSQNPRHKITKRGQNVTFRCDPISEHNRLYWYRQTLGQGPEFLTYFQNEAQLEKSRLLSDRFSAERPKGSFSTLEIQRTEQGDSAMYLCASSLDGDINQPQHFGDGTRLSIL.

This sequence joins TRBV12-3 or TRBV12-4 and TRBJ2-5, with D unclear. This CDR3 is built from 13 residues. V lost 6 bases to trimming and J lost 4 bases, with 12 bases between them. CDR3 region: CASRGKLVETQYF. As DNA, the CDR3 is TGTGCCAGCAGGGGGAAGCTCGTAGAGACCCAGTACTTC.

This clonotype came up a few times. V gene TRBV5-1 combines with J gene TRBJ1-1, with no clear D. This CDR3 has 15 residues. Germline V lookup: CDR1 SGHRS, CDR2 YFSETQ. Trimming left V 0 bases short and J 4 bases short, with 13 bases between. CDR3 region: CASSLEGGIGTEAFF. The DNA of the CDR3 is TGCGCCAGCAGCTTGGAGGGCGGAATCGGCACTGAAGCTTTCTTT.

The gene calls are TRBV18 and TRBJ2-2; D possibly corresponds to TRBD2 (6 bases). Germline V lookup: CDR1 KGHSH, CDR2 LQKENI. The CDR3 has 17 amino acids. V was clipped by 2 bases and J by 0 bases, with 13 bases between them. The CDR3 bases are TGTGCCAGCTCACCATCCCGGTGGGAGGCGAACACCGGGGAGCTGTTTTTT. It yields the protein CASSPSRWEANTGELFF.

This clonotype appeared a few times. In DNA form, the CDR3 reads TGCGCCAGCAGCTTGGCCCAGGGGGAACTGGGTGAGCAGTTCTTC. Encoded protein: CASSLAQGELGEQFF. The genes are TRBV5-1 and TRBJ2-1; 7 bases map to TRBD1. This CDR3 is 15 amino acids long. Germline trimming cut 0 bases from V and 9 bases from J; bases unmatched to any gene: 9. The germline V gene has CDR1 SGHRS and CDR2 YFSETQ.

This clonotype was observed a handful of times. This chain uses TRBV4-1 with TRBJ2-1; 9 bases are a match to TRBD1. Looked up from germline, CDR1 is MGHRA and CDR2 is YSYEKL. J lost 2 bases, V lost 0 bases, and 5 bases had no gene match. The CDR3 totals 17 residues. CDR3 protein: CASSQDGQGITYNEQFF. Here the CDR3 DNA reads TGCGCCAGCAGCCAAGATGGACAGGGGATTACCTACAATGAGCAGTTCTTC.

This clonotype appeared a few times. The chain recombines TRBV29-1 with TRBJ2-3; possibly TRBD1 for D (5 bases). Germline CDR1 SQVTM, CDR2 ANQGSEA. V lost 4 bases and J lost 4, with 12 bases in between. This CDR3 has 13 amino acids. Written as DNA, the CDR3 is TGCAGCGTTGGCAGGGCGGCGGCAGATACGCAGTATTTT. It yields the protein CSVGRAAADTQYF.

This clonotype has only a few counts. The rearrangement joins TRBV29-1 to TRBJ2-3; D not certain. V lost 7 bases and J 0 bases, leaving 11 bases between the germline ends. The CDR3 is 13 amino acids. The germline V gene encodes CDR1 SQVTM and CDR2 ANQGSEA. CDR3 residues: CSAAYTSTDTQYF. CDR3 sequence (DNA): TGCAGCGCCGCATATACTAGCACAGATACGCAGTATTTT.

This clonotype was seen only a few times. The chain couples TRBV27 to TRBJ1-1; a possible D gene is TRBD1 (6 bases). In germline, CDR1 is MNHEY, CDR2 SMNVEV (reference sequence). V shed 5 bases and J shed 5 bases, with 27 bases lying between them. The CDR3 is 18 residues long. The CDR3 is CASSPRGPIQGRNTEAFF. CDR3 DNA: TGTGCCAGCAGTCCTCGAGGGCCAATACAGGGAAGGAATACTGAAGCTTTCTTT.

This clonotype was observed a few times. CDR3 nucleotide sequence: TGTGCCAGCAGAGGGGAGTTAGTCGAACCCCAGCATTTT. It yields the protein CASRGELVEPQHF. This chain connects TRBV6-1 to TRBJ1-5, with D tentatively TRBD1 (5 bases). The CDR3 has 13 amino acids. The V gene's germline CDR1 is MNHNS and CDR2 SASEGT. Trimming took 6 bases from V and 10 from J, leaving 16 bases between them.

This sequence joins TRBV20-1 and TRBJ2-2; D is undetermined. CDR3 length: 10 amino acids. V lost 7 bases to trimming and J lost 3 bases, with 3 bases between them. CDR1 is DFQATT and CDR2 is SNEGSKA in the germline V gene (reference sequence). DNA of the CDR3: TGCAGTGATTACACCGGGGAGCTGTTTTTT. Protein sequence: CSDYTGELFF.

This clonotype was counted between two and nine times. The chain couples TRBV27 to TRBJ1-1; D is possibly TRBD1 (5 bases). Trimming took 6 bases from V and 6 from J, leaving 14 bases between them. Germline V gives CDR1 MNHEY, CDR2 SMNVEV (reference sequence). The CDR3 loop spans 13 amino acids. CDR3 sequence (DNA): TGTGCCAGCAGACCCAGGGAGGGGTCTGAAGCTTTCTTT. Translating it yields CASRPREGSEAFF.

The chain recombines TRBV18 with TRBJ1-2; TRBD1 agrees at 7 bases. The CDR3 has 16 amino acids. V shed 0 bases and J 7 bases; nucleotides not matched to a gene: 11. CDR1 is KGHSH, CDR2 LQKENI, per germline. The CDR3 is CASSPPTDRAYRGYTF. CDR3 nucleotide sequence: TGTGCCAGCTCACCACCCACCGACAGGGCCTACCGTGGCTACACCTTC.

This clonotype has just a few counts. The chain carries TRBV7-2 and TRBJ2-3; 7 bases line up with TRBD2. The germline V gene has CDR1 SGHTA and CDR2 FQGNSA. The CDR3 contains 17 residues. Trimming removed 1 base from V and 1 base from J; junction bases left unmatched: 8. The CDR3 loop reads CASSLGGGPSGTDTQYF. The CDR3 DNA follows: TGTGCCAGCAGCTTAGGGGGGGGTCCTAGCGGCACAGATACGCAGTATTTT.

V and J are TRBV6-4 and TRBJ1-2, with TRBD1 identical over 7 bases. Unmatched junction bases numbered 7, after V lost 0 bases and J lost 9 bases. CDR1 is MRHNA, CDR2 SNTAGT, per germline. The CDR3 is 14 residues long. CDR3 in amino acids: CASSDSSRGDRYTF. Here the CDR3 DNA reads TGTGCCAGCAGTGACTCGTCCAGGGGGGATCGCTACACCTTC.

The rearrangement joins TRBV7-9 to TRBJ2-5; tentatively, D is TRBD2 (7 bases). CDR3 size: 15 residues. V gave up 5 bases and J gave up 5 bases, with 18 bases separating them. CDR1 SEHNR and CDR2 FQNEAQ come from the germline V gene (reference sequence). The CDR3 here is CASSERDIMGETQYF. The CDR3 nucleotides read TGTGCCAGCAGCGAGCGGGACATTATGGGGGAGACCCAGTACTTC.

The V call is TRBV2, the J call TRBJ2-3; TRBD2 matches 9 bases. Germline V CDR1 and CDR2: SNHLY, FYNNEI. The CDR3 covers 15 residues. The V and J ends lost 7 bases and 0 bases, in that order; junction bases with no gene match: 5. The DNA for the CDR3 is TGTGCCAGCACGCGGGGGGGCCCGAGCACAGATACGCAGTATTTT. Residues: CASTRGGPSTDTQYF.

The rearrangement joins TRBV27 to TRBJ2-1; 7 bases line up with TRBD2. Trimming cost V 7 bases and J 1 base; bases outside gene matches: 10. The V gene's germline CDR1 is MNHEY and CDR2 SMNVEV (reference sequence). The CDR3 extends over 16 amino acids. The chain's CDR3 is CASTSLLLASYNEQFF. The CDR3 DNA reads TGTGCCAGCACCTCACTACTACTAGCGTCCTACAATGAGCAGTTCTTC.

The chain has TRBV15 and TRBJ2-7, with 7 bases fitting TRBD1. V dropped 8 bases and J dropped 4; count of bases not matched to a gene: 11. Germline CDR1 and CDR2: LNHNV and YYDKDF (reference sequence). This CDR3 is 14 amino acids long. This CDR3 is CATSAGGQMYEQYF. CDR3 sequence (DNA): TGTGCCACCTCTGCAGGGGGACAGATGTACGAGCAGTACTTC. The full variable domain, its missing parts supplied by reference TRBV15 and TRBJ2-7, is DAMVIQNPRYQVTQFGKPVTLSCSQTLNHNVMYWYQQKSSQAPKLLFHYYDKDFNNEADTPDNFQSRRPNTSFCFLDIRSPGLGDTAMYLCATSAGGQMYEQYFGPGTRLTVT.

This clonotype was detected a few times. The gene calls are TRBV2 and TRBJ1-1, with 10 bases lining up with TRBD1. J lost 1 base, V lost 6 bases, and 2 bases had no gene match. There are 14 residues in the CDR3. Looked up from germline, CDR1 is SNHLY and CDR2 is FYNNEI. The CDR3 DNA is TGTGCCAGCAGGGACAGGGGGAAGAACACTGAAGCTTTCTTT. Encoded protein: CASRDRGKNTEAFF.

This clonotype was recorded a few times. DNA of the CDR3: TGTGCCAGCAGTTTAATGGGACCCATCTCCACAGATACGCAGTATTTT. This translates into CASSLMGPISTDTQYF. V gene TRBV27 combines with J gene TRBJ2-3; the D call may be TRBD1 or TRBD2 (5 bases each). Germline V gene lookup returns CDR1 MNHEY and CDR2 SMNVEV (reference sequence). Trimming cost V 2 bases and J 2 bases, with 14 bases left between them. The CDR3 has 16 amino acids.

The chain employs TRBV7-9 and TRBJ1-1; D unresolved. Trimming pared 1 base from V and 11 bases from J, leaving 2 bases between. The CDR3 loop spans 9 amino acids. Looked up from germline, CDR1 is SEHNR and CDR2 is FQNEAQ (reference sequence). The DNA for the CDR3 is TGTGCCAGCAGCTTAGACGCTTTCTTT. Its translation is CASSLDAFF.

The rearrangement links TRBV29-1 to TRBJ2-1; 14 nucleotides align to TRBD2. The CDR3 has 20 amino acids. V lost 5 bases, J lost 2 bases, and 17 bases stayed unmatched. In germline, CDR1 is SQVTM, CDR2 ANQGSEA. The CDR3 nucleotides are TGCAGCGTTAATCCCCGACTAGCGGGAGGGCTTGCCCTAACCTACAATGAGCAGTTCTTC. Its translation is CSVNPRLAGGLALTYNEQFF.

The sample holds a few counts of this clonotype. In nucleotides, the CDR3 is TGCGCCAGCAGTTTCCTCGACTACCCGTACCAAGAGACCCAGTACTTC. Translation: CASSFLDYPYQETQYF. V usage is TRBV5-1 and J usage is TRBJ2-5; a weak D match, TRBD2 (5 bases). Trimming took off 5 bases at V and 0 bases at J, with 17 bases between the two ends. CDR1 and CDR2 (germline): SGHRS, YFSETQ. The CDR3 spans 16 residues. Full variable domain (outside the CDR3, taken from reference TRBV5-1 and TRBJ2-5): KAGVTQTPRYLIKTRGQQVTLSCSPISGHRSVSWYQQTPGQGLQFLFEYFSETQRNKGNFPGRFSGRQFSNSRSEMNVSTLELGDSALYLCASSFLDYPYQETQYFGPGTRLLVL.

Notes on this clonotype: An end of the junction does not agree with germline; a read error may underlie this. The rearrangement joins TRBV7-8 to TRBJ1-2; perhaps TRBD1 as D (6 bases). The length of the CDR3 is 14 residues. CDR1 and CDR2 (germline): SGHVS, FQNEAQ. The CDR3 region has the DNA TGTGCCAGCAGCTTCGGGGGCCAGACCTATGGCTACACCTTT. It translates to CASSFGGQTYGYTF.

This clonotype has at least ten counts. The genes are TRBV9 and TRBJ2-5; D possibly corresponds to TRBD1 (6 bases). The CDR3 sequence is 15 residues long. The germline V gene has CDR1 SGDLS and CDR2 YYNGEE. Trimming left V 0 bases short and J 4 bases short, with 13 bases between. CDR3 in amino acids: CASSVESGERETQYF. Here the CDR3 DNA reads TGTGCCAGCAGCGTAGAATCAGGGGAACGAGAGACCCAGTACTTC.

This clonotype was detected a few times. The V call is TRBV7-8, the J call TRBJ2-5; no firm D call. This CDR3 has 13 residues. The V gene lost 5 bases and the J gene lost 2 bases, with 9 bases spanning the gap. CDR1 is SGHVS and CDR2 is FQNEAQ in the germline V gene. The CDR3 sequence: CASSPTPQETQYF. DNA for the CDR3: TGTGCCAGCAGCCCGACTCCGCAAGAGACCCAGTACTTC. Full variable domain (rest looked up from reference TRBV7-8 and TRBJ2-5): GAGVSQSPRYKVAKRGQDVALRCDPISGHVSLFWYQQALGQGPEFLTYFQNEAQLDKSGLPSDRFFAERPEGSVSTLKIQRTQQEDSAVYLCASSPTPQETQYFGPGTRLLVL.

The rearrangement links TRBV6-1 to TRBJ2-1, with D possibly matching TRBD1 (7 bases). The germline gives CDR1 MNHNS, CDR2 SASEGT. The V end was cut by 3 bases, the J end by 4 bases, with 19 bases between. The CDR3 is 17 amino acids. The CDR3 reads CASSEQGGPPGYNEQFF. The CDR3 DNA reads as TGTGCCAGCAGTGAGCAGGGGGGCCCCCCAGGGTACAATGAGCAGTTCTTC.

This chain uses TRBV7-3 with TRBJ2-5; TRBD2 matches at 7 bases. The CDR3 loop spans 16 amino acids. Germline-derived CDR1 and CDR2 are SGHTA and FQGTGA. The junction had 13 bases not matched to a gene; V was cut back by 5 bases and J by 4 bases. CDR3 coding DNA: TGTGCCAGCAGCCCGGGTTTGGGAGGGGAGGTAGAGACCCAGTACTTC. It yields the protein CASSPGLGGEVETQYF.

This clonotype was seen many times. The germline gene is not matched at one end of the junction; a read error may be the cause. The CDR3 spells CASTLGGSGNSPLHF. In nucleotides, the CDR3 is TGTGCCAGCACCTTAGGGGGCTCGGGGAATTCACCCCTCCACTTT. J is TRBJ1-6 and V is TRBV7-2, with TRBD1 identical over 7 bases. The CDR3 spans 15 residues. In germline, CDR1 is SGHTA, CDR2 FQGNSA.